This is a list of T cell receptor beta chains from one sample in a study of T-cell memory formation after mild COVID-19. Using its own MiXCR run on the 5' RACE reads, TCRdb lists one record per CDR3 protein. Altogether a few hundred thousand distinct CDR3 sequences are present, 8.2% being singletons, with the ten largest covering around a fifth. Specimen: PBMCs or a T cell subset sorted from them (not recorded which). These receptor sequences come from a man younger than 35 who had mild COVID-19 (a few samples of this study predate the infection). Cell type and time point are not known. The CDR3 runs from the conserved cysteine through the conserved F or W. A D gene is named only where the DNA matches it firmly. Size is stated for part of the rows, as once, few or many counts, or as a class when the clone is expanded.

TRBJ1-5 | NA | NA | TRBV7-2 | TGTGCCAGCAGCGTAGACAGCGATCAGCCCCAGCATTTT | CASSVDSDQPQHF
TRBJ2-1 | NA | TRBD1 | TRBV5-1 | TGCGCCAGCAAGACAGGGGGTGGCAATGAGCAGTTCTTC | CASKTGGGNEQFF
TRBJ2-3 | NA | NA | TRBV7-2 | TGTGCCAGCAGCGGGGGGTCTGGCATGCAGTATTTT | CASSGGSGMQYF
TRBJ2-5 | many | NA | TRBV15 | TGTGCCACCAGCCCCCTAGAAGGGGACTCTTCGCAGACCCAGTACTTC | CATSPLEGDSSQTQYF
TRBJ2-5 | NA | TRBD1 | TRBV7-9 | TGTGCCAGCAGCTGGACAGGGATGATGGAAGAGACCCAGTACTTC | CASSWTGMMEETQYF
TRBJ1-5 | few | NA | TRBV20-1 | TGCAGTGCTGGGTTCCAGCCCCAGCATTTT | CSAGFQPQHF
TRBJ1-3 | NA | NA | TRBV24-1 | TGTGCCACCAGTGATGACAGCTCTGGAAACACCATATATTTT | CATSDDSSGNTIYF
TRBJ1-5 | few | NA | TRBV7-2 | TGTGCCAGCAGCCCGCGCCGGAGCCAGCCCCAGCATTTT | CASSPRRSQPQHF
TRBJ2-1 | few | TRBD1 | TRBV2 | TGTGCCAGCACCCCGGACAGGGTCCCCTACAATGAGCAGTTCTTC | CASTPDRVPYNEQFF
TRBJ2-3 | NA | TRBD2 | TRBV4-1 | TGCGCCAGCAGCCAAGGGTACCAGCGGGGGGTTCGCACAGATACGCAGTATTTT | CASSQGYQRGVRTDTQYF
TRBJ2-7 | few | NA | TRBV5-1 | TGCGCCAGCAGCTTGGGAAGCAGGGGGGCGATGGTGTACTTC | CASSLGSRGAMVYF
TRBJ2-4 | NA | TRBD1 | TRBV7-9 | TGTGCCAGCAGCGTACAGGGGTCGGACATTCAGTACTTC | CASSVQGSDIQYF
TRBJ2-2 | many | TRBD2 | TRBV7-3 | TGTGCCAGCAGCTCCTCAGCGGGGGGCACCGGGGAGCTGTTTTTT | CASSSSAGGTGELFF
TRBJ2-6 | NA | NA | TRBV12-3/TRBV12-4 | TGTGCCAGCGGAATTCTCTCTGGGGCCAACGTCCTGACTTTC | CASGILSGANVLTF
TRBJ1-1 | few | NA | TRBV6-6 | TGTGCCAGCAGCCCGAGTCGGGCAGAAACGTCTGAAGCTTTCTTT | CASSPSRAETSEAFF
TRBJ2-4 | few | NA | TRBV5-1 | TGCGCCAGCAGCTCTTTTGGGGGGGCCAAAAACATTCAGTACTTC | CASSSFGGAKNIQYF
TRBJ2-5 | NA | TRBD2 | TRBV7-2 | TGTGCCAGCAGCTTAGTTCGGTGGCGGGGGGGCCATGGGACCCAGTACTTC | CASSLVRWRGGHGTQYF
TRBJ2-5 | few | TRBD2 | TRBV4-2 | TGTGCCAGCAGCCAAGATGTGCTAGCGGGGGCCGAAGAGACCCAGTACTTC | CASSQDVLAGAEETQYF
TRBJ2-2 | NA | TRBD2 | TRBV9 | TGTGCCAGCAGGCCAGCGGGGGCGGAGACCGGGGAGCTGTTTTTT | CASRPAGAETGELFF
TRBJ2-2 | NA | NA | TRBV5-4 | TGTGCCAGCAGCTTTAAGGGGTTCACCGGGGAGCTGTTTTTT | CASSFKGFTGELFF
TRBJ2-3 | NA | TRBD1 | TRBV6-6 | TGTGCCAGCAGTTACCTAAGGGGGCGCACCACAGATACGCAGTATTTT | CASSYLRGRTTDTQYF
TRBJ2-1 | NA | NA | TRBV3-1 | TGTGCCAGCAGCCAAGGCAGGTCCTATGAGCAGTTCTTC | CASSQGRSYEQFF
TRBJ2-7 | few | TRBD1 | TRBV6-5 | TGTGCCAGCGGCTCGTCGGACAGGGATTACGAGCAGTACTTC | CASGSSDRDYEQYF
TRBJ1-1 | NA | TRBD1 | TRBV7-9 | TGTGCCAGCAGCCACCCGGGACAGTATATAGGTGAAGCTTTCTTT | CASSHPGQYIGEAFF